This TCR beta chain originates from a study of blood T cell repertoires in COVID-19 (dated by TCRdb to the early 2020s). About the investigation overall: The collaborator samples originated in the United States, Italy and Spain and spanned the acute and convalescent phases of COVID-19. The material from the prospective study consisted of cDNA or gDNA derived from T cells, B-cell-depleted T cells, or PBMCs. The dataset comprised deeply sampled blood TCRbeta repertoires from subjects exposed to, actively infected with, or recovered from COVID-19. The repertoires were released in a freely available public database intended as a resource for research on the immune response to SARS-CoV-2. The samples were drawn from two sources: the first 160 participants of the ongoing ImmuneRACE study, and 950 to 1,500 subjects contributed by 6 global collaborators. Sample metadata almost always included a de-identified subject ID, COVID-19 status, age in years and sex. Where available, HLA class I and class II types were taken from metadata supplied by the sample provider and were not determined by assay-based typing. What the research found in general, with its limitations: How much clinical and demographic metadata was included differed by source and by participant, and the metadata was provided uncurated.

Participants in the prospective study were aged roughly 18 to 100 years, lived in 24 United States geographic areas, and enrolled through a virtual design. To assign participants to cohorts, the prospective study relied on clinical history that participants themselves reported in a screening survey and a study questionnaire. In the prospective study, whole blood, serum and a nasopharyngeal or oropharyngeal swab were collected from each participant by mobile phlebotomists. Additional blood draws and questionnaires over an approximately 2-month period could optionally be provided by prospective study participants. Prospective study blood samples were shipped either frozen or at room temperature before DNA extraction. In the case of this clone: Its antigen target is currently unknown. No clone much larger than this one lies a single base away; base qualities are absent.

The immunoSEQ Assay, a bias-controlled multiplex PCR, was used to amplify TCRbeta CDR3 regions from genomic DNA. Per the source publication's procedure: The number of nucleated cells in each sample was estimated by amplification of reference gene primers within the assay. To quantify the absolute abundance of each unique TCRbeta CDR3 rearrangement, sequence reads were collapsed and filtered. For each sample, productive Simpson clonality was calculated as the square root of Simpson's diversity index over productive rearrangements. In its TCRdb copy, this immuneACCESS table keeps in-frame sequences only and misses some clones. Where compared with another copy, unresolved V genes explain less than half of these, and the others have no known cause. The DNA was the basis for D and trimming; V, J and clone size are from that table. This sample holds over 130,000 clones; about 83% were observed only once. Around 3.7% of the sample is in the top ten clones.

The germline V gene specifies WSHSY as CDR1 and SAAADI as CDR2. The CDR3 runs 13 amino acids, cysteine and phenylalanine included. Kept here is only the CDR3 DNA, which spans 39 bases and is read in frame from base 1. From V the trimming removes 6 bases and from J it removes 1 base, while the gene matches leave 2 bases of the junction unaccounted for. The chain links TRBV10-2 with TRBJ2-7; 8 bases in between match TRBD2. The TCR was taken from a woman aged 45-59 years with acute COVID-19. The specimen sequenced was PBMCs or T cells enriched from blood (not recorded which). The nucleotides are TGCGCCAGCAGCACTAGCGGTTCCTACGAGCAGTACTTC. Its product reads: CASSTSGSYEQYF.